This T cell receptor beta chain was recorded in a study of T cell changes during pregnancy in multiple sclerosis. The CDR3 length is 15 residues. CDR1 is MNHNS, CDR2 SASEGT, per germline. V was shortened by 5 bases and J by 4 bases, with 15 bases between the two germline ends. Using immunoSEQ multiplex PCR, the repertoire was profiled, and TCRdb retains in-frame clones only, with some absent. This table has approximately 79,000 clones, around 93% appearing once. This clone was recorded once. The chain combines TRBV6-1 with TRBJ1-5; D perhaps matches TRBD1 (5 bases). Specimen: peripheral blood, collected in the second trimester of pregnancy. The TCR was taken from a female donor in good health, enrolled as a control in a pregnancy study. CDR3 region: CASSSQTGINQPQHF. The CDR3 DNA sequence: TGTGCCAGCAGTTCCCAAACAGGAATTAATCAGCCCCAGCATTTT.